The source of this T cell receptor beta chain is a study of shared clonotypes between healthy human individuals. The genomic DNA of each subset was split evenly across several immunoSEQ plates. The protocol was immunoSEQ multiplex PCR, while the TCRdb copy is restricted to in-frame clones and leaves out a portion. The table records about 600,000 clones, around three quarters of them present only once. V was cut by 5 bases and J by 14 bases, with 16 bases left in between. The CDR3 has 12 amino acids. Looked up from germline, CDR1 is MNHEY and CDR2 is SMNVEV (reference sequence). Notes on this clone: What it recognizes is unknown.

Overall study results and limits: Clonotype sharing among donors was expected to depend on sequencing depth. Only a few donors were included, so the genetic and exposure-history diversity represented was limited.

The origin of this receptor is a woman aged 35 to 49 in good health. Some clones in this sample may be carry-over from other donors' samples. The sequencing input was PBMCs. The genes are TRBV27 and TRBJ1-5; the D is unclear. The DNA of the CDR3 is TGTGCCAGCAGTCACGGGCGCACTCCAGAGCATTTT. It is translated as CASSHGRTPEHF.